The source of this T cell receptor (beta chain) is a study of tumor-infiltrating lymphocytes in localized non-small cell lung cancer. Study-level information: The cohort mixed smokers and never-smokers, several histologies, and some post-neoadjuvant-chemotherapy samples. Study results and caveats: Different pieces of the same tissue went to different assays, confounding technical variation with intratumor heterogeneity.

Sequencing was performed with immunoSEQ multiplex PCR; in TCRdb, only in-frame clones are kept and a portion is missing. The profile covers about 16,000 clones, with around 72% appearing a single time and less than 10% taken by the ten largest. The CDR3 is made up of 16 amino acids. The V gene end was trimmed by 1 base and the J gene end by 2 bases; junction bases not matched to a gene: 3. CDR1 is LGHNA, CDR2 YSLEER, per germline. Worth noting for this clone: What it binds is not known.

Input material: lung tumor tissue. The rearrangement links TRBV4-3 to TRBJ2-5, with 11 bases that match TRBD2. The source of this sequence is a human donor with non-small cell lung cancer. CDR3 DNA sequence: TGCGCCAGCAGCCAAGGGACTAGCGGGTTACAAGAGACCCAGTACTTC. This gives the protein CASSQGTSGLQETQYF.